The 18 T cell receptor beta chains presented below share a single source sample, sequenced in a study of vaccination effects on CD4 cells after COVID-19. Generated by immunoSEQ multiplex PCR, the TCRdb table keeps only in-frame clones and is missing some. The sample has approximately 54,000 clones, roughly 80% seen once. Prior to sequencing, the ViraFEST assay stimulated PBMC with viral peptide pools, which expanded the antigen-specific CD4+ T cells. Once cultured for more than nine days, the cells underwent separation to obtain CD4+ T cells. No antigen has been assigned to these receptors. The sequenced sample was CD4+ T cells from PBMCs cultured with HCoV-229E spike peptides, obtained before COVID-19 vaccination. All receptors derive from a human donor who received a COVID-19 vaccine.

The chain recombines TRBV18 with TRBJ1-3, with a possible D match to TRBD1 (5 bases). V lost 3 bases, J lost 0 bases, and 6 bases lay in between. The V gene's germline CDR1 is KGHSH and CDR2 LQKENI. The CDR3 loop spans 14 amino acids. The CDR3 DNA sequence: TGTGCCAGCTCACCCGACAGCTCTGGAAACACCATATATTTT. Protein: CASSPDSSGNTIYF. Together with reference TRBV18 and TRBJ1-3, the CDR3 gives the full variable domain: NAGVMQNPRHLVRRRGQEARLRCSPMKGHSHVYWYRQLPEEGLKFMVYLQKENIIDESGMPKERFSAEFPKEGPSILRIQQVVRGDSAAYFCASSPDSSGNTIYFGEGSWLTVV.

The chain is built from TRBV6-2 or TRBV6-3 and TRBJ2-2; TRBD2 might be the D (5 bases). The CDR3 spans 16 residues. V was shortened by 6 bases and J by 0 bases, with 14 bases between the two germline ends. Germline V lookup: CDR1 MNHEY, CDR2 SVGEGT. The DNA of the CDR3 is TGTGCCAGCAGCGAAGAGAAGCGGTCGAACACCGGGGAGCTGTTTTTT. This gives the protein CASSEEKRSNTGELFF.

The chain employs TRBV18 and TRBJ1-3; TRBD1 is a possible D gene (6 bases). CDR1 and CDR2 (germline): KGHSH, LQKENI. Deletions cut 3 bases from V and 0 bases from J, with 12 bases between. This CDR3 has 16 amino acids. The CDR3 is CASSPRTGISGNTIYF. The CDR3 DNA sequence: TGTGCCAGCTCACCCAGAACAGGGATCTCTGGAAACACCATATATTTT.

With respect to this clone: Germline and junction disagree at one end, which may indicate a read error. The rearrangement joins TRBV6-1 to TRBJ2-1; D is possibly TRBD2 (7 bases). CDR3 length equals 14 residues. Germline CDR1 MNHNS, CDR2 SASEGT. Here the CDR3 reads CASSEARGGHEQFF. As DNA, the CDR3 is TGTGCCAGCAGCGAAGCTAGGGGGGGCCATGAGCAGTTCTTC.

The chain uses TRBV30 and TRBJ2-3, with TRBD2 matching 11 bases. V shed 1 base and J 3 bases; nucleotides not matched to a gene: 6. The CDR3 spans 16 residues. The V gene's germline CDR1 is GTSNPN and CDR2 SVGIG (reference sequence). The CDR3: CAWSGTRLAGTDTQYF. The CDR3 DNA reads TGTGCCTGGAGTGGCACCCGACTAGCGGGAACAGATACGCAGTATTTT. The full variable domain, completed using reference TRBV30 and TRBJ2-3, is SQTIHQWPATLVQPVGSPLSLECTVEGTSNPNLYWYRQAAGRGLQLLFYSVGIGQISSEVPQNLSASRPQDRQFILSSKKLLLSDSGFYLCAWSGTRLAGTDTQYFGPGTRLTVL.

Within the sample, this clone is medium-sized (0.01 to 0.1%). At one boundary the junction diverges from the germline segment, which might be a read error. This chain connects TRBV18 to TRBJ1-1; D is perhaps TRBD1 (5 bases). Looked up from germline, CDR1 is KGHSH and CDR2 is LQKENI. The CDR3 is 12 amino acids. The CDR3 here is CASSPYLDSPQF. CDR3 sequence (DNA): TGTGCCAGCTCACCCTATCTTGACAGCCCTCAGTTT. The variable domain in full, with the rest retrieved from reference TRBV18 and TRBJ1-1, is NAGVMQNPRHLVRRRGQEARLRCSPMKGHSHVYWYRQLPEEGLKFMVYLQKENIIDESGMPKERFSAEFPKEGPSILRIQQVVRGDSAAYFCASSPYLDSPQFGQGTRLTVV.

CDR3 nucleotides: TGCGCCAGCAGCCTGGGAACAGTTAACTATGGCTACACCTTC. Encoded protein: CASSLGTVNYGYTF. The chain uses TRBV10-2 and TRBJ1-2; D is undetermined. CDR3 length: 14 residues. Germline lookup yields CDR1 WSHSY and CDR2 SAAADI. V lost 6 bases to trimming and J lost 1 base, with 12 bases between them.

J is TRBJ2-1 and V is TRBV13, with unresolved D. The CDR3 is 13 residues long. V was trimmed by 2 bases and J by 2 bases, leaving 4 bases between them. The germline gives CDR1 PRHDT, CDR2 FYEKMQ (reference sequence). CDR3 region: CASSLFPYNEQFF. Here the CDR3 DNA reads TGTGCCAGCAGCTTATTCCCCTACAATGAGCAGTTCTTC. Drawing the rest from reference TRBV13 and TRBJ2-1, the complete variable domain is AAGVIQSPRHLIKEKRETATLKCYPIPRHDTVYWYQQGPGQDPQFLISFYEKMQSDKGSIPDRFSAQQFSDYHSELNMSSLELGDSALYFCASSLFPYNEQFFGPGTRLTVL.

The chain employs TRBV7-2 and TRBJ1-1; TRBD1 matches at 7 bases. The CDR3 sequence is 14 residues long. CDR1 and CDR2 from the germline V gene are SGHTA and FQGNSA. With 5 bases clipped from V and 7 bases from J, the junction kept 10 bases outside the gene matches. CDR3 loop: CASSPQGGTVEAFF. DNA for the CDR3: TGTGCCAGCAGCCCCCAGGGGGGGACGGTTGAAGCTTTCTTT.

The genes are TRBV3-1 (or the pseudogene TRBV3-2) and TRBJ1-5, with 12 bases lining up with TRBD1. The junction had 5 bases not matched to a gene; V was cut back by 4 bases and J by 7 bases. Germline V gene lookup returns CDR1 LGHDT and CDR2 YNNKEL (reference sequence). The CDR3 is made up of 15 amino acids. The CDR3 DNA reads as TGTGCCAGCAGCCCCGGGACAGGGGGCAGACAGCCCCAGCATTTT. Its protein is CASSPGTGGRQPQHF.

V and J are TRBV29-1 and TRBJ2-1; maybe TRBD2 (5 bases). The V gene's germline CDR1 is SQVTM and CDR2 ANQGSEA. The CDR3 totals 13 residues. The V gene lost 4 bases and the J gene lost 0 bases, with 7 bases spanning the gap. CDR3 nucleotide sequence: TGCAGCGTTGCTAGCTACTCCTACAATGAGCAGTTCTTC. It translates to CSVASYSYNEQFF.

This clone occurred once. CDR3 loop: CASSYKKGGQSYEQYV. The CDR3 DNA reads as TGTGCCAGCAGTTACAAGAAGGGAGGGCAATCCTACGAGCAGTACGTC. This rearrangement joins TRBV6-5 to TRBJ2-7, with 7 bases identical to TRBD2. V shed 2 bases, J shed 1 base, and the junction held 8 bases outside the gene matches. The CDR3 runs 16 residues. Germline CDR1 reads MNHEY; CDR2 reads SVGAGI.

The chain joins TRBV7-3 to TRBJ2-5; tentative D call: TRBD1 (7 bases). Germline-derived CDR1 and CDR2 are SGHTA and FQGTGA. CDR3 size: 15 residues. V was cut by 5 bases and J by 5 bases, with 18 bases left in between. CDR3 residues: CASSRQGSRGETQYF. In nucleotides, the CDR3 is TGTGCCAGCAGCCGACAGGGATCCCGGGGGGAGACCCAGTACTTC.

The chain combines TRBV4-1 with TRBJ2-3; D is ambiguous. CDR3 length: 15 amino acids. Per the germline V gene, CDR1 is MGHRA and CDR2 is YSYEKL. V lost 3 bases and J 4 bases, leaving 14 bases between the germline ends. CDR3 loop: CASSQIESAADTQYF. CDR3 nucleotides: TGCGCCAGCAGCCAGATTGAATCAGCCGCAGATACGCAGTATTTT.

V is TRBV30 and J is TRBJ2-1, with TRBD1 matching 7 bases. Trimming took 0 bases from V and 6 from J; bases not matched to a gene: 8. Looked up from germline, CDR1 is GTSNPN and CDR2 is SVGIG (reference sequence). This CDR3 comprises 15 residues. CDR3 region: CAWSVLTGVSNEQFF. As DNA, the CDR3 is TGTGCCTGGAGTGTACTAACAGGGGTCTCCAATGAGCAGTTCTTC.

There are a few counts of this clone. This chain uses TRBV10-1 with TRBJ1-2; D remains ambiguous. The CDR3 spans 13 residues. The V end was cut by 0 bases, the J end by 8 bases, with 10 bases between. CDR1 and CDR2 (germline): WNHNN, SYGVQD (reference sequence). CDR3 protein: CASSESVVGGYTF. CDR3 coding DNA: TGCGCCAGCAGTGAGTCGGTGGTAGGGGGCTACACCTTC.

This sequence joins TRBV7-2 and TRBJ2-3; no reliable D call. Deletions cut 1 base from V and 4 bases from J, with 9 bases between. The germline gives CDR1 SGHTA, CDR2 FQGNSA. This CDR3 spans 14 amino acids. CDR3 nucleotide sequence: TGTGCCAGCAGCTTAGAGGTTTACTCAGATACGCAGTATTTT. Amino acid sequence: CASSLEVYSDTQYF.

The chain carries TRBV6-5 and TRBJ1-5; 8 bases are shared with TRBD1. The trim removed 6 bases at V and 7 bases at J, leaving 8 bases unmatched. The CDR3 runs 14 residues. CDR1 MNHEY and CDR2 SVGAGI come from the germline V gene. CDR3 sequence: CASRSQGAGQPQHF. The CDR3 coding sequence is TGTGCCAGCAGGTCGCAGGGGGCCGGGCAGCCCCAGCATTTT.